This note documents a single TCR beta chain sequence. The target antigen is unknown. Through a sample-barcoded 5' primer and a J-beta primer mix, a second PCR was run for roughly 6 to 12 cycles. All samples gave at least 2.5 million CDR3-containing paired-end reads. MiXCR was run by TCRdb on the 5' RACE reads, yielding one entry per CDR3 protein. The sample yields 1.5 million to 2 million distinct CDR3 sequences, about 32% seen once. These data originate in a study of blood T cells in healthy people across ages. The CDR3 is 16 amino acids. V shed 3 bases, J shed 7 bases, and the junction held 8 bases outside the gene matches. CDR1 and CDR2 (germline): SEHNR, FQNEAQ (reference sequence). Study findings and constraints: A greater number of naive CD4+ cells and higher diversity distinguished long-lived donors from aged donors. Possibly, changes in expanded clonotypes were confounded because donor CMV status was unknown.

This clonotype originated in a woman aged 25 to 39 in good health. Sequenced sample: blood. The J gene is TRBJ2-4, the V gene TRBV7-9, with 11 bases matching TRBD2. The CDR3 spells CASSLVAGGPRNIQYF. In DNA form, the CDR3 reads TGTGCCAGCAGCTTGGTAGCGGGAGGGCCGCGGAACATTCAGTACTTC.